This entry concerns a single T cell receptor beta chain. The authors ran a second PCR of roughly 6 to 12 cycles using a sample-barcoded 5' primer and a J-beta primer mix. TCRdb passed the 5' RACE reads through MiXCR, listing each CDR3 protein once. Of over 1,200,000 distinct CDR3 sequences in the sample, roughly 60% were seen once. CDR3 size: 13 residues. Germline V lookup: CDR1 SGDLS, CDR2 YYNGEE. Deletions cut 2 bases from V and 3 bases from J, with 8 bases between. These data are taken from a study of blood T cells in healthy people across ages. The receptor was isolated from a young man in good health. The genes are TRBV9 and TRBJ1-2, with D unclear. Material for sequencing was blood. The CDR3 region has the DNA TGTGCCAGCAGCGTTGGCGGACACTATGGCTACACCTTC. It translates to CASSVGGHYGYTF.